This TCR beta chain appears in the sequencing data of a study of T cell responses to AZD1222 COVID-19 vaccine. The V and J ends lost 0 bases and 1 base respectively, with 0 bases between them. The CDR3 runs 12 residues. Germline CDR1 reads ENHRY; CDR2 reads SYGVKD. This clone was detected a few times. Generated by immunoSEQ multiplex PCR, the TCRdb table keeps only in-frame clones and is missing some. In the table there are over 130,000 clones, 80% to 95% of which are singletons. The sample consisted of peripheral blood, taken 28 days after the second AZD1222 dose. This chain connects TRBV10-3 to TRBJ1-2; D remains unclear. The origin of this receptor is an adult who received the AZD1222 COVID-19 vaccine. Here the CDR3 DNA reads TGTGCCATCAGTGAGTCTAACTATGGCTACACCTTC. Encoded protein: CAISESNYGYTF.